This T cell receptor beta chain came from a study of T-cell reconstitution after alpha-beta-depleted transplantation in children. Study results and limitations: As was reported, about two months after transplant, alpha-beta T cells came from several hundred expanded graft clones. At one year after transplant, newly produced T cells mostly accounted for T-cell counts and diversity. It was surviving recipient T cells and thymic progenitors that gave some patients high TCRbeta diversity at day 60.

Unique molecular identifiers were built into the TCRbeta library. TCRdb reprocessed the PCR reads with MiXCR, giving one entry per CDR3 protein. The table has about 200,000 distinct CDR3 sequences, about 8.4% seen once. As regards this clonotype: No antigen is known for it.

The source is a male patient between 2 and 10 years old who had a stem cell transplant for acute myeloid leukemia, so the T cells may come from the graft donor. The starting material was PBMCs, mostly from graft donor cells, obtained 360 days after TCRalphabeta/CD19-depleted stem cell transplant.

In nucleotides, the CDR3 is TGTGCCAGCAGCTTAGGCGCTAGCGCCCGCACAGATACGCAGTATTTT. Translation: CASSLGASARTDTQYF. The V gene is TRBV7-3, the J gene TRBJ2-3; tentative D call: TRBD2 (6 bases). The CDR3 totals 16 residues. Trimming pared 2 bases from V and 1 base from J, leaving 13 bases between. Germline CDR1 reads SGHTA; CDR2 reads FQGTGA.